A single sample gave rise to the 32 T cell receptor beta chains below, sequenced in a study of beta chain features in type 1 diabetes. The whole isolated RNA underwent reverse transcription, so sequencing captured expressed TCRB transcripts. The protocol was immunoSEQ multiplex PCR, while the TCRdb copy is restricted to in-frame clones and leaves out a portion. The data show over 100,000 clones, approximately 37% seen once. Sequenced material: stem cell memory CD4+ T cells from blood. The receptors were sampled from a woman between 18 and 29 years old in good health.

The CDR3 coding sequence is TGTGCCAGCAGCGAGTTGGAGGGGGCCGGTGAAAAACTGTTTTTT. Translated: CASSELEGAGEKLFF. The chain uses TRBV5-4 and TRBJ1-4, with 7 bases matching TRBD1. The V gene's germline CDR1 is SGHNT and CDR2 YYREEE (reference sequence). Trimming at V came to 4 bases and at J to 7 bases, leaving 10 bases not matched to a gene. CDR3 length: 15 amino acids. Full variable domain (missing parts from reference TRBV5-4 and TRBJ1-4): ETGVTQSPTHLIKTRGQQVTLRCSSQSGHNTVSWYQQALGQGPQFIFQYYREEENGRGNFPPRFSGLQFPNYSSELNVNALELDDSALYLCASSELEGAGEKLFFGSGTQLSVL.

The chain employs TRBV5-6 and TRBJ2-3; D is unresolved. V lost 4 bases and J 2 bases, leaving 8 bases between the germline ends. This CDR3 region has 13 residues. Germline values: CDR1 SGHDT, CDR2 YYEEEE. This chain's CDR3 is CASSVQHTDTQYF. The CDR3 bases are TGTGCCAGCAGCGTACAGCACACAGATACGCAGTATTTT.

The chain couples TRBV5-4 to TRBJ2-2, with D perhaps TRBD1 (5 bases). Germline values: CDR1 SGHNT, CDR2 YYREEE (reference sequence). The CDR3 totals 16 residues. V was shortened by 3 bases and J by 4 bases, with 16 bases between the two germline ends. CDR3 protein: CASSSRDSSITGELFF. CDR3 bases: TGTGCCAGCAGCTCACGTGACAGCTCGATCACCGGGGAGCTGTTTTTT.

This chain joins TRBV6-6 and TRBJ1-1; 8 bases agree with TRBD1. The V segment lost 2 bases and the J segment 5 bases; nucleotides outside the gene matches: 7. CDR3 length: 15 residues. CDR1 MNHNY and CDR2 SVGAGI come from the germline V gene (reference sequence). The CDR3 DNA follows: TGTGCCAGCAGTTACGCCTCAGGGGGCCGGACTGAAGCTTTCTTT. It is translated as CASSYASGGRTEAFF.

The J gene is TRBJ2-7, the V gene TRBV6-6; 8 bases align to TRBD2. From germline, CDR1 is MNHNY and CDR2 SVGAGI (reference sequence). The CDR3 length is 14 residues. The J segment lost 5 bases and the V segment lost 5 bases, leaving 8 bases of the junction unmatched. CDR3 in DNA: TGTGCCAGCAGTCCCTGGACTAGCCCGCACGAGCAGTACTTC. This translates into CASSPWTSPHEQYF.

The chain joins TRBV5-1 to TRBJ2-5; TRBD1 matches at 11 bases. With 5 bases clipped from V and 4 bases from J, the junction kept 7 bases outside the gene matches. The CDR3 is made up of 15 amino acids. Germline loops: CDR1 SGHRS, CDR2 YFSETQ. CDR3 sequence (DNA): TGCGCCAGCAGGCGGGACAGGGGGTTTGGAGAGACCCAGTACTTC. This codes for CASRRDRGFGETQYF.

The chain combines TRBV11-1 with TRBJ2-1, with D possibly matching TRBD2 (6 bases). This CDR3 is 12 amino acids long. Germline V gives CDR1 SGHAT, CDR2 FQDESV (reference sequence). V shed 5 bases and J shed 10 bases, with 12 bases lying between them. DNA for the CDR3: TGTGCCAGCAGCCGGGGGTTTGGGGAGCAGTTCTTC. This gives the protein CASSRGFGEQFF.

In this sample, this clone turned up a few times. The CDR3, as DNA: TGCGCCAGCAGCTTGATATATGGACTCTCTGACTCTGGGGCCAACGTCCTGACTTTC. This translates into CASSLIYGLSDSGANVLTF. The chain carries TRBV5-1 and TRBJ2-6, with a tentative D call TRBD2 (5 bases). The germline CDR1 and CDR2 sequences are SGHRS and YFSETQ. V was pared by 1 base and J by 0 bases, with 17 bases between. The CDR3 contains 19 residues.

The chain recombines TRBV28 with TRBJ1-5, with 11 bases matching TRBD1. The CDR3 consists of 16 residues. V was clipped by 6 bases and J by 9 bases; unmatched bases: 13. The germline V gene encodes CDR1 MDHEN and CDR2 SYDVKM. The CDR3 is CASRPTGTGGYRPQHF. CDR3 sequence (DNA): TGTGCCAGCAGACCAACCGGGACAGGGGGGTATCGGCCCCAGCATTTT.

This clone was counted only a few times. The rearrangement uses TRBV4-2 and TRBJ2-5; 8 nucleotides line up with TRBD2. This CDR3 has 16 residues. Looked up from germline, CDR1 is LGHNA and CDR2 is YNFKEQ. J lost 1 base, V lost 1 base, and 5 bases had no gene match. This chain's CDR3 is CASSQGLAGLQETQYF. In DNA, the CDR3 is TGTGCCAGCAGCCAAGGGCTAGCGGGCCTCCAAGAGACCCAGTACTTC.

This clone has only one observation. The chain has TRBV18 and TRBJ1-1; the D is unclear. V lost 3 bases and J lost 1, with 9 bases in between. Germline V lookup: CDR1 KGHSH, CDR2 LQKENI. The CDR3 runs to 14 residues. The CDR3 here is CASSPIRGNTEAFF. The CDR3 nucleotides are TGTGCCAGCTCACCGATACGGGGGAACACTGAAGCTTTCTTT.

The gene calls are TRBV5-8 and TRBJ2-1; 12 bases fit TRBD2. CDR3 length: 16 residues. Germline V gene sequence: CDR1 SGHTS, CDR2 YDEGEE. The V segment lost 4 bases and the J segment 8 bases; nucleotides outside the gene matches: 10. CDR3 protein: CASSRTRLAGEHEQFF. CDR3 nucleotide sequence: TGTGCCAGCAGCAGAACCAGACTAGCGGGAGAACATGAGCAGTTCTTC.

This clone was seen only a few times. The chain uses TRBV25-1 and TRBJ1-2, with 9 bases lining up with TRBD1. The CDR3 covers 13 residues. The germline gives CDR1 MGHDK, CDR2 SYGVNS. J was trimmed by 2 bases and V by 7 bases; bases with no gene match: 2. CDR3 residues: CASKGTGNYGYTF. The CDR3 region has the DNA TGTGCCAGCAAGGGGACAGGGAACTATGGCTACACCTTC.

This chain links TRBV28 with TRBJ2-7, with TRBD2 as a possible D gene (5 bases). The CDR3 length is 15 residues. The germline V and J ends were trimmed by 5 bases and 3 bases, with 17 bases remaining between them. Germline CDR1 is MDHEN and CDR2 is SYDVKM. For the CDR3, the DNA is TGTGCCAGCAGTCCAACCCGGGGAAGTGTCTACGAGCAGTACTTC. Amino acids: CASSPTRGSVYEQYF.

The CDR3: CASRSSWQGVETQYF. CDR3 nucleotide sequence: TGTGCCAGCAGGAGCTCTTGGCAGGGGGTCGAGACCCAGTACTTC. The chain is built from TRBV6-6 and TRBJ2-5; the match to TRBD1 covers 7 bases. The CDR3 is 15 residues long. Germline lookup yields CDR1 MNHNY and CDR2 SVGAGI (reference sequence). With 6 bases clipped from V and 5 bases from J, the junction kept 12 bases outside the gene matches.

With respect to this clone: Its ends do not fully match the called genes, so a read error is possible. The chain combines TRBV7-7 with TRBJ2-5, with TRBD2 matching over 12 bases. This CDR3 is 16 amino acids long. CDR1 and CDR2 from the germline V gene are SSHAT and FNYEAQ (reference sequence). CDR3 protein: CASSLALAGGRETQYF. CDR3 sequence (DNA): TGTGCTAGCAGCTTAGCTCTAGCGGGAGGGCGAGAGACCCAGTACTTC.

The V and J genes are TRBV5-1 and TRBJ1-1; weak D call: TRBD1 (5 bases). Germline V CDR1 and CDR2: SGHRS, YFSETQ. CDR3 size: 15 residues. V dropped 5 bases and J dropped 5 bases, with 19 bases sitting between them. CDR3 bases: TGCGCCAGCAGATCCCGTACCTTGCGGGGGACTGAAGCTTTCTTT. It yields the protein CASRSRTLRGTEAFF.

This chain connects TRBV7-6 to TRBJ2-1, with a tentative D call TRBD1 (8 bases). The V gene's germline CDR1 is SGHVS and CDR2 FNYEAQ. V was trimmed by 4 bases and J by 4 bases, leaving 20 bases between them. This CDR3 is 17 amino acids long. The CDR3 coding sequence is TGTGCCAGCAGCTCAGGAGGGGGGGGACAGGCATACAATGAGCAGTTCTTC. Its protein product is CASSSGGGGQAYNEQFF.

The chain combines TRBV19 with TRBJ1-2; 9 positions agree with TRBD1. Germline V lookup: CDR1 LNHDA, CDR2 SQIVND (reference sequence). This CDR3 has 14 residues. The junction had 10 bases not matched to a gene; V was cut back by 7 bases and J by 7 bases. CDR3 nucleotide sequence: TGTGCCAGTACCCTGGGACAGGGAGGCGGTGGCTACACCTTC. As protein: CASTLGQGGGGYTF.

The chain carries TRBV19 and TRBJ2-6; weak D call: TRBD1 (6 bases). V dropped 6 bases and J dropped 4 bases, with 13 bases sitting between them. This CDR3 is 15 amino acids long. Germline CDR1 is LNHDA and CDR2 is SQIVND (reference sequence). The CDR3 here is CASRDTGFGANVLTF. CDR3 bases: TGTGCCAGTAGAGATACAGGGTTCGGGGCCAACGTCCTGACTTTC.

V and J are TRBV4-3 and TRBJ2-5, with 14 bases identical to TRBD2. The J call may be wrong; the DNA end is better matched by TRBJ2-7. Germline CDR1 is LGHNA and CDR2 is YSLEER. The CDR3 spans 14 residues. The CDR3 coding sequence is TGCGCCAGCAGCCCGGGACTAGCGGGGGCCGAGCAGTACTTC. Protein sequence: CASSPGLAGAEQYF.

The CDR3 spells CATSGRTSGINNEQFF. The CDR3 DNA reads as TGTGCCACCAGCGGCCGGACTAGCGGGATAAACAATGAGCAGTTCTTC. The J gene is TRBJ2-1, the V gene TRBV15; 12 nucleotides agree with TRBD2. The V gene end was trimmed by 5 bases and the J gene end by 5 bases; junction bases not matched to a gene: 7. Germline CDR1 reads LNHNV; CDR2 reads YYDKDF (reference sequence). The CDR3 runs to 16 residues.

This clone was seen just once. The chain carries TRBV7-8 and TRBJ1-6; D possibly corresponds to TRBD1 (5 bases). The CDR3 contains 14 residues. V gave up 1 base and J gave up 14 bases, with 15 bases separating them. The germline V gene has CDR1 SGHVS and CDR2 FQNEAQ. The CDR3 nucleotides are TGTGCCAGCAGCTTAGGTCCCGGGGGTGTAGCCCTCCACTTT. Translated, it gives CASSLGPGGVALHF. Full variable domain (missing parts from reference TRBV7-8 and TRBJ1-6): GAGVSQSPRYKVAKRGQDVALRCDPISGHVSLFWYQQALGQGPEFLTYFQNEAQLDKSGLPSDRFFAERPEGSVSTLKIQRTQQEDSAVYLCASSLGPGGVALHFGNGTRLTVT.

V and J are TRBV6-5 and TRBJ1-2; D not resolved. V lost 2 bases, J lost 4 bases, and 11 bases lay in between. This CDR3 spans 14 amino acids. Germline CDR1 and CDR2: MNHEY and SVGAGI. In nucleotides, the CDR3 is TGTGCCAGCAGTTACGGGCAGGCGATCTATGGCTACACCTTC. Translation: CASSYGQAIYGYTF.

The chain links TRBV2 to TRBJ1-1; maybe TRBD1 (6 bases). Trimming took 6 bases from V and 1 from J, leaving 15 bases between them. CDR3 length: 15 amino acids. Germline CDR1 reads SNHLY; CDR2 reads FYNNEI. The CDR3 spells CASRSPGTRNTEAFF. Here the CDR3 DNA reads TGTGCCAGCAGGTCCCCCGGGACACGGAACACTGAAGCTTTCTTT.

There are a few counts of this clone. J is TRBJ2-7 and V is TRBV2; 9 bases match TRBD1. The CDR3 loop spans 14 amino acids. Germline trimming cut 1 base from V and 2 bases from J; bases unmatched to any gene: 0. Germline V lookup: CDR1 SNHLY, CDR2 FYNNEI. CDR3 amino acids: CASSEGTGAYEQYF. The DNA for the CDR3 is TGTGCCAGCAGTGAAGGGACAGGGGCCTACGAGCAGTACTTC. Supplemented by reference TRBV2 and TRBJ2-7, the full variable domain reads EPEVTQTPSHQVTQMGQEVILRCVPISNHLYFYWYRQILGQKVEFLVSFYNNEISEKSEIFDDQFSVERPDGSNFTLKIRSTKLEDSAMYFCASSEGTGAYEQYFGPGTRLTVT.

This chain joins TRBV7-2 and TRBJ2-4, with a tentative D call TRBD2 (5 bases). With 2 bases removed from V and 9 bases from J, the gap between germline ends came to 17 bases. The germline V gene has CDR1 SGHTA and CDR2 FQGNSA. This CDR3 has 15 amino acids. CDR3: CASSLPPPHGSIQYF. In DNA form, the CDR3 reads TGTGCCAGCAGCTTACCCCCGCCGCATGGGAGCATTCAGTACTTC.

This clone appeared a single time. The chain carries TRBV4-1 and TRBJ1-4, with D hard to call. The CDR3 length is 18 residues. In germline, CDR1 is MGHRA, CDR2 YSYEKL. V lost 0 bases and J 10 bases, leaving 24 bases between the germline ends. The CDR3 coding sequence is TGCGCCAGCAGCCAAGATTGGGGAGGGCCCACATCCTATGCAAAACTGTTTTTT. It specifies CASSQDWGGPTSYAKLFF.

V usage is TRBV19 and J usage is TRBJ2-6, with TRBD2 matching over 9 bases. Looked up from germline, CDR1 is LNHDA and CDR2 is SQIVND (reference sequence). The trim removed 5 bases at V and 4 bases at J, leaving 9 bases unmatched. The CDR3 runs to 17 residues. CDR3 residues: CASSQPLAGAGANVLTF. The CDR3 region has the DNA TGTGCCAGTAGTCAGCCCTTAGCGGGGGCCGGGGCCAACGTCCTGACTTTC.

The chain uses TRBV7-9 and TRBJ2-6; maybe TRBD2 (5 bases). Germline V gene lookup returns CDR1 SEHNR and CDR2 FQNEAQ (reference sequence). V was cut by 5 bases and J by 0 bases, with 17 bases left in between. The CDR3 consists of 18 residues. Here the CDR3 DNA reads TGTGCCAGCAGCCACCCGCCGGCGGGCAACTCTGGGGCCAACGTCCTGACTTTC. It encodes CASSHPPAGNSGANVLTF.

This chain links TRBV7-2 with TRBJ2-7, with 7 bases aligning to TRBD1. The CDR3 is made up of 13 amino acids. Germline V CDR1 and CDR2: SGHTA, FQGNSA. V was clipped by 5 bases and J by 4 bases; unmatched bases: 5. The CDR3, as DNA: TGTGCCAGCAGCCCGGGACAGAAATACGAGCAGTACTTC. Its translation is CASSPGQKYEQYF.

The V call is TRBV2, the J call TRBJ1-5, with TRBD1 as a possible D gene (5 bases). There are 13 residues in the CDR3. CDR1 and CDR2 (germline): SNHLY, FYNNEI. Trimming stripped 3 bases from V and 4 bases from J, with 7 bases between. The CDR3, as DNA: TGTGCCAGCAGTGACGGGGGGAATCAGCCCCAGCATTTT. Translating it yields CASSDGGNQPQHF.